The clone carrying this TCR beta chain was seen repeatedly, ten times or more. Its matching antigen is unknown. Trimming cost V 7 bases and J 2 bases; bases outside gene matches: 7. The length of the CDR3 is 15 residues. The germline V gene has CDR1 SNHLY and CDR2 FYNNEI. Amplification targeted TCR beta CDR3 regions from RNA transcripts. HTBI primers drove first-round RT-PCR of the TCR CDR3. TCRdb re-analysed the multiplex PCR reads in MiXCR, keeping a single row per CDR3 protein. The sample contains some 500,000 distinct CDR3 sequences, roughly a quarter of which appear only once. The data stem from a study of T cells in Graves' hyperthyroidism and ophthalmopathy. Study-wide points: For ophthalmopathy, model prediction preceded onset by a median 6.5 months.

Active moderate-to-severe ophthalmopathy, Clinical Activity Score at least 3, NOSPECS at least 4, under 3 months' duration. Exclusions: uncontrolled infection, other autoimmune disease, pregnancy, lactation. Based on clinical symptoms, serum thyroxine and TRAb, thyroid ultrasound and orbital computed tomography, diagnoses were reached. Specimen: blood. The chain recombines TRBV2 with TRBJ1-5; TRBD1 aligns across 8 bases. The TCR was taken from a woman in her twenties or thirties with Graves' ophthalmopathy. The CDR3 loop reads CASTNRGVGNQPQHF. CDR3 coding DNA: TGTGCCAGCACAAACAGGGGGGTAGGCAATCAGCCCCAGCATTTT.